Sequencing of this T cell receptor beta chain was carried out in a study of cytomegalovirus exposure and HLA in healthy donors. TCRdb's table, derived via immunoSEQ multiplex PCR, lists solely in-frame clones and lacks some. The profile shows some 79,000 clones, around 94% of them singletons. About this clone itself: Its antigen is currently unknown.

General study points: Most sequenced TCRs were rare (though some public TCRs occurred in many donors).

Germline assignment: CDR1 LNHNV and CDR2 YYDKDF (reference sequence). V dropped 0 bases and J dropped 0; count of bases not matched to a gene: 3. The CDR3 is made up of 16 amino acids. The TCR sequence derives from a woman aged 18-29 years in good health and CMV-seropositive. Sample: PBMCs. The chain links TRBV15 to TRBJ2-3, with 7 bases matching TRBD2. CDR3 loop: CATSRELGGSTDTQYF. The CDR3 coding sequence is TGTGCCACCAGCAGAGAGCTGGGGGGGAGCACAGATACGCAGTATTTT.